The source of this TCR beta chain is a study of blood T cell repertoires in COVID-19 (dated by TCRdb to 2020 to 2022). Regarding the research as a whole: Samples covering the acute and convalescent phases of COVID-19 were provided by collaborators in the United States, Italy and Spain. Samples were obtained from the ongoing ImmuneRACE study (first 160 participants) and from over 1,000 subjects provided by 6 global collaborators. The prospective study material was composed of cDNA or gDNA derived from T cells, B-cell-depleted T cells, or PBMCs. Deeply sampled blood TCRbeta repertoires from subjects exposed to, actively infected with, or recovered from COVID-19 were included in the dataset. Where available, HLA class I and class II types were obtained from metadata supplied by the sample provider rather than from assay-based typing. The repertoires were released in a freely available public database intended as a resource for research on the immune response to SARS-CoV-2. A de-identified subject ID, COVID-19 status, age in years and sex were almost always included in the sample metadata.

The immunoSEQ Assay, a bias-controlled multiplex PCR, was used to amplify TCRbeta CDR3 regions from genomic DNA. The source study handled its data this way. Within the assay, amplification of reference gene primers was used to estimate how many nucleated cells each sample contained. To quantify the absolute abundance of each unique TCRbeta CDR3 rearrangement, sequence reads were collapsed and filtered. Productive Simpson clonality was computed per sample as the square root of Simpson's diversity index over productive rearrangements. TCRdb re-hosts the immuneACCESS table, in-frame sequences only. Its copies lack some clones; in the studies checked, an unresolved V gene accounts for under half of them, and the cause for the rest is not known. V and J calls and clone size are as listed in that table; D and trimming were resolved from the DNA. For this sample the table gives 150,000 to 200,000 clones, of which about 90% were detected only once. The biggest ten clones account for over 7% of the sample.

This clone was seen just once. Its antigen remains undetermined. No base-level quality is on record; no much larger clone is a single base apart. Participants in the prospective study were enrolled through a virtual design, were aged roughly 18 to 90 years, and lived in approximately 25 United States geographic areas. Cohort assignment in the prospective study relied on participant-reported clinical history from a screening survey and a study questionnaire. ImmuneRACE Cohort 3 recovered participants were defined by two consecutive negative NP/OP PCR tests, healthcare professional clearance, or symptom resolution. In the prospective study, mobile phlebotomists collected whole blood, serum and a nasopharyngeal or oropharyngeal swab from each participant. Over a roughly 2-month period, participants in the prospective study had the option of providing additional blood draws and questionnaires. Prospective study blood samples were shipped either frozen or at room temperature before DNA extraction.

Study-wide findings and limitations: Clinical and demographic metadata were provided uncurated, with the amount varying by source and participant.

The sample comprised PBMCs or T cells enriched from blood (not recorded which). The TCR was taken from a woman in her late teens or twenties who had recovered from COVID-19.

DNA sequence: TGTGCCAGCAGCTTCCGCACGGGACAGAGGGCGACCCAGTACTTC. Its protein product is CASSFRTGQRATQYF. This receptor chain uses TRBV5-6 and TRBJ2-5; the junction holds 7 bases that match TRBD1. CDR1 and CDR2, looked up from the germline V gene, are SGHDT and YYEEEE. V is cut back by 2 bases and J by 7 bases, with 11 bases in the junction unmatched. Counted from cysteine to phenylalanine, this CDR3 has 15 amino acids. The kept DNA is CDR3 alone, 45 bases in frame from the first base.